The 19 T cell receptor beta chains below all came from one sample that was sequenced in a study of T cells after yellow fever vaccination (dated by TCRdb to about 2019). Library method: 5' RACE. Sequencing was performed on an Illumina HiSeq 2500. TCRdb reprocessing: public reads trimmed at Q25 with fastp, clones called with MiXCR, in-frame beta chains kept. Every distinct CDR3 protein forms one entry, paired with its most common genes and DNA. For this sample there are approximately 580,000 distinct CDR3 sequences; around a sixth appear just once. Around 15% of the sample is in the top ten clones. The treatment or condition label, read with the paper, signifies: live attenuated yellow fever vaccine strain. The sequencing here drew on PBMCs, taken less than 6 days after the first yellow fever vaccination. The receptor source for this set is a man between 18 and 35 years old who received the YFV17D yellow fever vaccine.

This clonotype was counted at least ten times. This chain uses TRBV5-4 with TRBJ2-3; 7 nucleotides align to TRBD1. V was clipped by 2 bases and J by 0 bases; unmatched bases: 0. This CDR3 has 14 amino acids. CDR1 SGHNT and CDR2 YYREEE come from the germline V gene (reference sequence). The CDR3 DNA follows: TGTGCCAGCAGCTTACAGGGGAGCACAGATACGCAGTATTTT. Amino acids: CASSLQGSTDTQYF.

This clonotype appeared many times. The chain couples TRBV20-1 to TRBJ2-2; TRBD1 agrees at 8 bases. This CDR3 region has 16 residues. The germline V gene encodes CDR1 DFQATT and CDR2 SNEGSKA (reference sequence). V was clipped by 3 bases and J by 4 bases; unmatched bases: 10. CDR3 in DNA: TGCAGTGCTAGGATACCGGGACAGGAATCCACCGGGGAGCTGTTTTTT. Encoded protein: CSARIPGQESTGELFF.

The rearrangement links TRBV6-5 to TRBJ2-5, with 7 bases fitting TRBD1. Germline trimming cut 5 bases from V and 5 bases from J; bases unmatched to any gene: 11. The CDR3 runs to 15 residues. Germline V gene lookup returns CDR1 MNHEY and CDR2 SVGAGI. The CDR3 sequence is CASSHPHKGAETQYF. CDR3 in DNA: TGTGCCAGCAGTCACCCCCACAAGGGGGCTGAGACCCAGTACTTC.

This chain uses TRBV11-2 with TRBJ1-2; 7 bases fit TRBD1. CDR1 and CDR2 from the germline V gene are SGHAT and FQNNGV. V was pared by 3 bases and J by 12 bases, with 10 bases of the junction left unmatched. This CDR3 is 13 amino acids long. The CDR3 here is CASSFGRGLGDTF. The DNA of the CDR3 is TGTGCCAGCAGCTTCGGCAGGGGGTTAGGGGACACCTTC.

This clonotype appeared a few times. The chain joins TRBV2 to TRBJ1-2; 7 positions match TRBD1. The CDR3 consists of 13 residues. Germline V lookup: CDR1 SNHLY, CDR2 FYNNEI. V gave up 6 bases and J gave up 7 bases; unmatched junction bases: 8. Written as DNA, the CDR3 is TGTGCCAGCAGCCTGGACAGGTCCTCTGGCTACACCTTC. As protein: CASSLDRSSGYTF. Together with reference TRBV2 and TRBJ1-2, the CDR3 gives the full variable domain: EPEVTQTPSHQVTQMGQEVILRCVPISNHLYFYWYRQILGQKVEFLVSFYNNEISEKSEIFDDQFSVERPDGSNFTLKIRSTKLEDSAMYFCASSLDRSSGYTFGSGTRLTVV.

This chain joins TRBV4-3 and TRBJ2-3; D not certain. Trimming took off 0 bases at V and 1 base at J, with 20 bases between the two ends. The CDR3 runs to 19 residues. Germline V CDR1 and CDR2: LGHNA, YSLEER. The CDR3 loop reads CASSQDPPSRSKGTDTQYF. The CDR3 bases are TGCGCCAGCAGCCAAGATCCTCCGTCCAGGAGTAAAGGCACAGATACGCAGTATTTT.

This clonotype has just a few counts. J is TRBJ2-1 and V is TRBV11-2, with 7 bases that match TRBD2. J was trimmed by 0 bases and V by 2 bases; bases with no gene match: 13. The CDR3 totals 19 residues. Germline values: CDR1 SGHAT, CDR2 FQNNGV. CDR3 region: CASSLSRASGKNSYNEQFF. The CDR3 nucleotides are TGTGCCAGCAGCTTAAGTAGGGCTAGCGGAAAGAACTCCTACAATGAGCAGTTCTTC.

The chain recombines TRBV27 with TRBJ2-5; 10 nucleotides agree with TRBD2. V trimming: 6 bases; J trimming: 5 bases; junction bases outside the gene matches: 12. Germline V gene data show CDR1 as MNHEY and CDR2 as SMNVEV (reference sequence). The CDR3 extends over 16 amino acids. The CDR3 nucleotides are TGTGCCAGCAGCGCCTATCTAGCGGGGGTCGGGGAGACCCAGTACTTC. Its translation is CASSAYLAGVGETQYF.

This chain joins TRBV5-6 and TRBJ2-1; 8 positions match TRBD1. CDR3 length equals 14 residues. V dropped 4 bases and J dropped 5; count of bases not matched to a gene: 5. Germline CDR1 SGHDT, CDR2 YYEEEE. For the CDR3, the DNA is TGTGCCAGCAGCAGGACAGGGTTCGACAATGAGCAGTTCTTC. Translated, it gives CASSRTGFDNEQFF. Using reference TRBV5-6 and TRBJ2-1 for the parts outside the CDR3, the full variable domain is DAGVTQSPTHLIKTRGQQVTLRCSPKSGHDTVSWYQQALGQGPQFIFQYYEEEERQRGNFPDRFSGHQFPNYSSELNVNALLLGDSALYLCASSRTGFDNEQFFGPGTRLTVL.

This rearrangement joins TRBV2 to TRBJ2-3; TRBD2 matches at 11 bases. CDR1 SNHLY and CDR2 FYNNEI come from the germline V gene. Trimming cost V 4 bases and J 7 bases; bases outside gene matches: 13. This CDR3 region has 17 residues. The chain's CDR3 is CASSASGRLAGGNTQYF. Here the CDR3 DNA reads TGTGCCAGCAGTGCGTCTGGAAGGCTAGCGGGGGGAAATACGCAGTATTTT. The full variable domain, in which reference TRBV2 and TRBJ2-3 provide the parts outside the CDR3, is EPEVTQTPSHQVTQMGQEVILRCVPISNHLYFYWYRQILGQKVEFLVSFYNNEISEKSEIFDDQFSVERPDGSNFTLKIRSTKLEDSAMYFCASSASGRLAGGNTQYFGPGTRLTVL.

This clonotype was counted a few times. The rearrangement joins TRBV7-3 to TRBJ2-3; TRBD2 aligns across 10 bases. This CDR3 contains 14 residues. Germline V lookup: CDR1 SGHTA, CDR2 FQGTGA. With 7 bases clipped from V and 5 bases from J, the junction kept 6 bases outside the gene matches. CDR3 loop: CASTSGGAIDTQYF. For the CDR3, the DNA is TGTGCCAGCACAAGCGGGGGGGCTATAGATACGCAGTATTTT. The full variable domain, rest sourced from reference TRBV7-3 and TRBJ2-3, is GAGVSQTPSNKVTEKGKYVELRCDPISGHTALYWYRQSLGQGPEFLIYFQGTGAADDSGLPNDRFFAVRPEGSVSTLKIQRTERGDSAVYLCASTSGGAIDTQYFGPGTRLTVL.

The chain links TRBV3-1 to TRBJ2-7; 8 nucleotides match TRBD2. V lost 1 base, J lost 2 bases, and 1 base stayed unmatched. The CDR3 consists of 14 residues. CDR1 and CDR2 from the germline V gene are LGHDT and YNNKEL (reference sequence). CDR3 sequence (DNA): TGTGCCAGCAGCCAAGGGACTAGCCCCTACGAGCAGTACTTC. It translates to CASSQGTSPYEQYF.

In its sample, this clonotype was seen a few times. The chain uses TRBV9 and TRBJ2-5; possibly TRBD2 for D (6 bases). This CDR3 spans 16 amino acids. The germline V and J ends were trimmed by 4 bases and 4 bases, with 20 bases remaining between them. Germline V lookup: CDR1 SGDLS, CDR2 YYNGEE. CDR3 in amino acids: CASSPQASEVPETQYF. The DNA for the CDR3 is TGTGCCAGCAGCCCCCAGGCTAGCGAGGTCCCAGAGACCCAGTACTTC.

This clonotype was seen more than once but under ten times. V and J are TRBV7-3 and TRBJ2-3, with D tentatively TRBD2 (6 bases). The V and J ends lost 5 bases and 2 bases respectively, with 14 bases between them. CDR3 length: 15 amino acids. The germline V gene encodes CDR1 SGHTA and CDR2 FQGTGA. The CDR3 bases are TGTGCCAGCAGCCCAATAGCGGCCCCCACAGATACGCAGTATTTT. Residues: CASSPIAAPTDTQYF.

The chain recombines TRBV30 with TRBJ2-1; the D gene could be TRBD1 or TRBD2 (6 bases each). With 8 bases removed from V and 8 bases from J, the gap between germline ends came to 10 bases. This CDR3 contains 10 residues. The V gene's germline CDR1 is GTSNPN and CDR2 SVGIG (reference sequence). The CDR3 loop is CAAGEDEQFF. As DNA, the CDR3 is TGTGCCGCAGGGGAGGATGAGCAGTTCTTC.

The rearrangement joins TRBV20-1 to TRBJ2-3; 9 bases are a match to TRBD1. This CDR3 spans 15 amino acids. Looked up from germline, CDR1 is DFQATT and CDR2 is SNEGSKA (reference sequence). V trimming: 0 bases; J trimming: 6 bases; junction bases outside the gene matches: 7. CDR3 sequence reads: CSARDRRQGDDTQYF. CDR3 in DNA: TGCAGTGCTAGAGATCGGAGACAGGGGGATGATACGCAGTATTTT.

Only a few counts were recorded for this clonotype. This chain connects TRBV4-3 to TRBJ2-7; unclear D gene. This CDR3 has 17 amino acids. Trimming shortened V by 0 bases and J by 1 base, and 16 bases separated the two germline ends. The germline CDR1 and CDR2 sequences are LGHNA and YSLEER. Written as DNA, the CDR3 is TGCGCCAGCAGCCAAGAATTTCTCCCGGAACGATCCTACGAGCAGTACTTC. Encoded protein: CASSQEFLPERSYEQYF.

This clonotype showed up just a few times. The V and J genes are TRBV7-2 and TRBJ2-7; perhaps D is TRBD1 or TRBD2 (5 bases each). Trimming shortened V by 1 base and J by 4 bases, and 11 bases separated the two germline ends. The CDR3 is 14 amino acids. Per germline, CDR1 SGHTA and CDR2 FQGNSA. The CDR3, as DNA: TGTGCCAGCAGCTTAGGAGGGGTGACTTACGAGCAGTACGTC. Protein product: CASSLGGVTYEQYV.

A few counts support this clonotype. The chain carries TRBV9 and TRBJ2-1; TRBD2 matches 10 bases. Germline assignment: CDR1 SGDLS and CDR2 YYNGEE. The V segment lost 3 bases and the J segment 9 bases; nucleotides outside the gene matches: 12. The length of the CDR3 is 16 residues. The CDR3 sequence is CASSAGTSVVGGEQFF. CDR3 bases: TGTGCCAGCAGCGCCGGGACTAGCGTGGTGGGTGGTGAGCAGTTCTTC.